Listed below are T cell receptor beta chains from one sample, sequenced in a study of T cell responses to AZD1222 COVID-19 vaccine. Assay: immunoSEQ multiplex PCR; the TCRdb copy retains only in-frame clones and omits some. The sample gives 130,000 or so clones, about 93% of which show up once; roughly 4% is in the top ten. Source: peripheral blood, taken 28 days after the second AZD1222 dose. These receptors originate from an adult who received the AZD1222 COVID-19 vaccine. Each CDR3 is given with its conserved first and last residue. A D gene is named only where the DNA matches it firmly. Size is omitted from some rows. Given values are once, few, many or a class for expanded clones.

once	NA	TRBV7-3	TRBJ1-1	TGTGCCAGCAGCTCCGTAGGTGGCACTGAAGCTTTCTTT	CASSSVGGTEAFF
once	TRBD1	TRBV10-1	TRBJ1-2	TGCGCCAGCAGCCCGGGACAGGGACTCTGTGGCTACACCTTC	CASSPGQGLCGYTF
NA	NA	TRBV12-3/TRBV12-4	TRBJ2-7	TGTGCCAGCAGTTTGGGGCCGGGCGAGCAGTACTTC	CASSLGPGEQYF
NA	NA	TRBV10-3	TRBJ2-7	TGTGCCATTGGACAGTATTACTACGAGCAGTACTTC	CAIGQYYYEQYF
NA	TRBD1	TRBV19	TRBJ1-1	TGTGCCAGTAGTATCCGACAGGGGGTGGTAACTGAAGCTTTCTTT	CASSIRQGVVTEAFF
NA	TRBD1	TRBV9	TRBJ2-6	TGTGCCAGCACCCTGCAGGGGGCCGGGGCCAACGTCCTGACTTTC	CASTLQGAGANVLTF
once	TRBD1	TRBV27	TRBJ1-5	TGTGCCAGCAGCCATAGGGGGCGATCCTATCAGCCCCAGCATTTT	CASSHRGRSYQPQHF
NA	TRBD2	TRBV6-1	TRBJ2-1	TGTGCCAGCAGTGAAGAGGCTAGCGGTTACTACAATGAGCAGTTCTTC	CASSEEASGYYNEQFF
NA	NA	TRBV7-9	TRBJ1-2	TGTGCCAGCAGCTCCGCCCCCGCGAACTATGGCTACACCTTC	CASSSAPANYGYTF
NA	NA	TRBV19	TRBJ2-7	TGTGCCAGTATAACCAGGAACTCCTACGAGCAGTACTTC	CASITRNSYEQYF
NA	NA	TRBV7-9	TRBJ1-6	TGTGCCAGCAGCTTAGGGACACCGTATAATTCACCCCTCCACTTT	CASSLGTPYNSPLHF
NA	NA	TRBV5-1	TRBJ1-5	TGCGCCAGCAGCTTGGAGGGGAGGGGTCAGCCCCAGCATTTT	CASSLEGRGQPQHF
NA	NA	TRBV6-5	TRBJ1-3	TGTGCCAGCAGCCCCACAGGGCACGGAAACACCATATATTTT	CASSPTGHGNTIYF
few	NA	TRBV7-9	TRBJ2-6	TGTGCCAGCCTAGGCGGGGGCCGGGGCTCTGGGGCCAACGTCCTGACTTTC	CASLGGGRGSGANVLTF
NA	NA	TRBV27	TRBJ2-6	TGTGCCAGCGGATATCAGATTGGGGGGACAAAAGACTCTGGGGCCAACGTCCTGACTTTC	CASGYQIGGTKDSGANVLTF
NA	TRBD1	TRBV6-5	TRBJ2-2	TGTGCCAGCAGCTGGGGACAGGGGGCCCGGGAGCTGTTTTTT	CASSWGQGARELFF
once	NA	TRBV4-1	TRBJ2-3	TGCGCCAGCAGCCGTACAGGAGCGGGTGATACGCAGTATTTT	CASSRTGAGDTQYF
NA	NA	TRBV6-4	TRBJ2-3	TGTGCCAGCAGTGAAGGACAGTCTCCAATGGCTCATACGCAGTATTTT	CASSEGQSPMAHTQYF
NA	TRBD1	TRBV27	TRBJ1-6	TGTGCCAGCAGTTCCCGGACAGGGATAAGCAATTCACCCCTCCACTTT	CASSSRTGISNSPLHF
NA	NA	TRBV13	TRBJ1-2	TGTGCCAGCAGCCCGACCGTCCCACCCCCATATGGCTACACCTTC	CASSPTVPPPYGYTF
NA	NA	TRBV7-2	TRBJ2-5	TGTGCCAGCAGCCACGACCGTTTCCAAGAGACCCAGTACTTC	CASSHDRFQETQYF
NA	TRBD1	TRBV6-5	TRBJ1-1	TGTGCCAGCTTTCTGGGACAGGGGAGAACTGAAGCTTTCTTT	CASFLGQGRTEAFF
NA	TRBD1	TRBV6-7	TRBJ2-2	TGTGCCAGCAGTGACAGGGGGCGAAACACCGGGGAGCTGTTTTTT	CASSDRGRNTGELFF
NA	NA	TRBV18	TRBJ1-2	TGTGCCAGCTCACCATCCCAGATCTCCCTCGGATTGAATGGCTACACCTTC	CASSPSQISLGLNGYTF
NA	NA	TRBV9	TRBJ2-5	TGTGCCAGCAGCGTAGTTGAGGGTTGGGGGGAGACCCAGTACTTC	CASSVVEGWGETQYF
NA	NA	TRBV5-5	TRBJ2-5	TGTGCCAGCAGCTTGGTATGGACCGCGACTCGAGAGACCCAGTACTTC	CASSLVWTATRETQYF
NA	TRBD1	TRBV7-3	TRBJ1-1	TGTGCCAGCAGCCCCCCACCGGGACAGCAAAACACTGAAGCTTTCTTT	CASSPPPGQQNTEAFF
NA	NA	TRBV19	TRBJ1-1	TGTGCCAGTAGTATAGAGAGGGAAATCACTGAAGCTTTCTTT	CASSIEREITEAFF
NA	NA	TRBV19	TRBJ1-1	TGTGCCAGTAGTATGGGAAGAACTGAAGCTTTCTTT	CASSMGRTEAFF
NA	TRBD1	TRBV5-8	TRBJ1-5	TGTGCCAGCAGCACCCGAGGGACAGAGAATCAGCCCCAGCATTTT	CASSTRGTENQPQHF
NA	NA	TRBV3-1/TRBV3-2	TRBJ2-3	TGTGCCAGCTCCCACAGAGGGGACCCAAGCACAGATACGCAGTATTTT	CASSHRGDPSTDTQYF
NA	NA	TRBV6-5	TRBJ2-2	TGTGCCAGCAGTTACGTGGGAGCAGAGAACACCGGGGAGCTGTTTTTT	CASSYVGAENTGELFF
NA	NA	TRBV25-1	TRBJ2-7	TGTGCCAGCAGTGAATTCGACAACTCCTACGAGCAGTACTTC	CASSEFDNSYEQYF
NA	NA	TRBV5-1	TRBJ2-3	TGCGCCAGCAGCTTGATGCCGCCGGGGAGAGTTAGTCCCACAGATACGCAGTATTTT	CASSLMPPGRVSPTDTQYF
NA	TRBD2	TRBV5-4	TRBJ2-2	TGTGCCAGCAGCCCAGGCGCCCGGGGGGGTAGATGGACCGGGGAGCTGTTTTTT	CASSPGARGGRWTGELFF
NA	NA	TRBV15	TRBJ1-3	TGTGCCACCACCGCGGGCTCTGGAAACACCATATATTTT	CATTAGSGNTIYF
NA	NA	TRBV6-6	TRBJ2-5	TGTGCCAGCAGTCGCCAAGAGACCCAGTACTTC	CASSRQETQYF
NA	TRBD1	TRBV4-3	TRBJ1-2	TGCGCCAGCAGCCAGGGGACAGCCTATGGCTACACCTTC	CASSQGTAYGYTF
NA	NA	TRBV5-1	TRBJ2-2	TGCGCCAGCAGCTGGGGACTTCAGGACACCGGGGAGCTGTTTTTT	CASSWGLQDTGELFF
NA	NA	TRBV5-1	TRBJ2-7	TGCGCCAGCAGCTTGGAAGGGGAAATCTACGAGCAGTACTTC	CASSLEGEIYEQYF
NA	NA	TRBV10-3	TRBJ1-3	TGTGCCATCCAAGGGACTGGCCAAACTGGAAACACCATATATTTT	CAIQGTGQTGNTIYF
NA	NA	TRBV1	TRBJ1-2	TGCACCAGCAGGACCCGGGACAGTAAAAACTATGGCTACACCTTC	CTSRTRDSKNYGYTF
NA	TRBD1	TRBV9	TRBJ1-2	TGTGCCAGCAGCGTTGCTAAGACAGGGGACTTCTATGGCTACACCTTC	CASSVAKTGDFYGYTF
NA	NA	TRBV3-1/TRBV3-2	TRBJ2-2	TGTGCCAGCAGCCAAGATCCTACAGCACCGAACACCGGGGAGCTGTTTTTT	CASSQDPTAPNTGELFF